These 14 T cell receptor beta chains originate from one sample sequenced in a study of control samples from healthy donors and cancer patients. The repertoire was sequenced with immunoSEQ multiplex PCR; TCRdb's copy has only in-frame clones and lacks some. In the table there are some 140,000 clones, roughly 94% of which are singletons. The sequencing sample was made of blood. These receptors came from a man aged 35 to 55 in good health.

This clone appeared a single time. The rearrangement joins TRBV19 to TRBJ1-2; D uncertain. There are 10 residues in the CDR3. Germline values: CDR1 LNHDA, CDR2 SQIVND (reference sequence). V lost 6 bases and J 3 bases, leaving 2 bases between the germline ends. The CDR3 DNA follows: TGTGCCAGTAGACACTATGGCTACACCTTC. It specifies CASRHYGYTF.

The V call is TRBV21-1, the J call TRBJ1-1. TRBV21-1 is a known pseudogene. The CDR3 has 14 residues. The DNA for the CDR3 is TGTGCCAGCAGCAAAGAAGGGATGAACACTGAAGCTTTCTTT. Protein sequence: CASSKEGMNTEAFF.

The chain carries TRBV7-5 and TRBJ2-3. TRBV7-5 is a known pseudogene. The CDR3 contains 19 residues. The CDR3 DNA reads as TGTGCCAGAAGCTTCATGCGTGGTTCCAGTGATGCTAGCACAGATACGCAGTATTTT. Residues: CARSFMRGSSDASTDTQYF.

The gene calls are TRBV7-8 and TRBJ2-4; 8 bases match TRBD1. The V gene end was trimmed by 2 bases and the J gene end by 0 bases; junction bases not matched to a gene: 9. Germline V gene sequence: CDR1 SGHVS, CDR2 FQNEAQ. This CDR3 comprises 18 residues. The chain's CDR3 is CASSLKSGTGLAKNIQYF. CDR3 nucleotide sequence: TGTGCCAGCAGCTTAAAGTCCGGGACAGGTCTAGCCAAAAACATTCAGTACTTC.

J is TRBJ1-2 and V is TRBV4-1; D not resolved. V dropped 3 bases and J dropped 4 bases, with 12 bases sitting between them. This CDR3 region has 14 residues. CDR1 MGHRA and CDR2 YSYEKL come from the germline V gene. The CDR3 nucleotides read TGCGCCAGCAGCCAGGCTACGGGGTTCTATGGCTACACCTTC. This sequence encodes CASSQATGFYGYTF.

J is TRBJ1-1 and V is TRBV30; TRBD1 might be the D (6 bases). The CDR3 extends over 13 amino acids. CDR1 and CDR2 from the germline V gene are GTSNPN and SVGIG (reference sequence). V lost 0 bases, J lost 11 bases, and 16 bases lay in between. The CDR3 reads CAWSVRQAAGAFF. The CDR3 region has the DNA TGTGCCTGGAGTGTACGACAGGCCGCGGGGGCTTTCTTT.

The chain couples TRBV28 to TRBJ1-1; D gene uncertain. The V end lost 6 bases, the J end lost 4 bases, and 15 bases lay between the germline ends. Germline V gene lookup returns CDR1 MDHEN and CDR2 SYDVKM. This CDR3 comprises 14 residues. The CDR3 region has the DNA TGTGCCAGCAGGGGCCCCTCCAATGGCACTGAAGCTTTCTTT. This encodes CASRGPSNGTEAFF. Combining the CDR3 with reference TRBV28 and TRBJ1-1 gives the whole variable domain DVKVTQSSRYLVKRTGEKVFLECVQDMDHENMFWYRQDPGLGLRLIYFSYDVKMKEKGDIPEGYSVSREKKERFSLILESASTNQTSMYLCASRGPSNGTEAFFGQGTRLTVV.

The chain is built from TRBV7-2 and TRBJ1-6; 7 bases line up with TRBD1. V lost 4 bases to trimming and J lost 7 bases; unmatched junction nucleotides: 7. CDR1 is SGHTA and CDR2 is FQGNSA in the germline V gene. This CDR3 comprises 15 residues. This CDR3 is CASSSRTGRNSPLHF. CDR3 DNA sequence: TGTGCCAGCAGCTCACGGACAGGACGGAATTCACCCCTCCACTTT. Drawing the rest from reference TRBV7-2 and TRBJ1-6, the complete variable domain is GAGVSQSPSNKVTEKGKDVELRCDPISGHTALYWYRQSLGQGLEFLIYFQGNSAPDKSGLPSDRFSAERTGGSVSTLTIQRTQQEDSAVYLCASSSRTGRNSPLHFGNGTRLTVT.

V usage is TRBV6-1 and J usage is TRBJ1-4; maybe TRBD1 (6 bases). Germline loops: CDR1 MNHNS, CDR2 SASEGT. With 1 base removed from V and 8 bases from J, the gap between germline ends came to 11 bases. This CDR3 is built from 14 residues. As DNA, the CDR3 is TGTGCCAGCAGTGAAGACAGGGTTCGGGAAAAACTGTTTTTT. Translated, it gives CASSEDRVREKLFF.

V is TRBV5-8 and J is TRBJ2-2, with 7 bases fitting TRBD1. With V trimmed by 8 bases and J by 4 bases, 14 bases remained unmatched. Per the germline V gene, CDR1 is SGHTS and CDR2 is YDEGEE. CDR3 length: 16 amino acids. CDR3 bases: TGTGCCAGGAACAGGGGTTGGCTGCAGGCCACCGGGGAGCTGTTTTTT. This translates into CARNRGWLQATGELFF.

The rearrangement links TRBV5-5 to TRBJ1-4; D is possibly TRBD1 (5 bases). The CDR3 is 13 amino acids. From germline, CDR1 is SGHKS and CDR2 YYEKEE (reference sequence). Trimming pared 2 bases from V and 12 bases from J, leaving 14 bases between. In DNA form, the CDR3 reads TGTGCCAGCAGCTTCACGGGCGGGGGTCAACTGTTTTTT. Translation gives CASSFTGGGQLFF.

This rearrangement joins TRBV5-4 to TRBJ1-2; no definite D call. Deletions cut 1 base from V and 0 bases from J, with 7 bases between. The length of the CDR3 is 14 residues. Looked up from germline, CDR1 is SGHNT and CDR2 is YYREEE (reference sequence). In DNA form, the CDR3 reads TGTGCCAGCAGCTTGCCTGGACCTAACTATGGCTACACCTTC. Translation gives CASSLPGPNYGYTF.

The chain is built from TRBV13 and TRBJ1-6, with D maybe TRBD1 (6 bases). The CDR3 has 17 residues. Germline values: CDR1 PRHDT, CDR2 FYEKMQ (reference sequence). The V gene lost 0 bases and the J gene lost 7 bases, with 16 bases spanning the gap. CDR3 nucleotide sequence: TGTGCCAGCAGCTTAGGATCCAGGGGTCAGCGGAATTCACCCCTCCACTTT. Translated, it gives CASSLGSRGQRNSPLHF. Full variable domain (remainder filled in from reference TRBV13 and TRBJ1-6): AAGVIQSPRHLIKEKRETATLKCYPIPRHDTVYWYQQGPGQDPQFLISFYEKMQSDKGSIPDRFSAQQFSDYHSELNMSSLELGDSALYFCASSLGSRGQRNSPLHFGNGTRLTVT.

This clone was detected once. The chain uses TRBV19 and TRBJ1-2; TRBD1 matches 7 bases. After removal of 5 bases from V and 4 bases from J, the junction contained 7 bases not matched to a gene. The CDR3 sequence is 14 residues long. Germline V lookup: CDR1 LNHDA, CDR2 SQIVND (reference sequence). Written as DNA, the CDR3 is TGTGCCAGTAGTCCTTCAGGGGGGGGCTATGGCTACACCTTC. Translation gives CASSPSGGGYGYTF.